These T cell receptor beta chains were read from a single sample in a study of T-cell memory formation after mild COVID-19. Each CDR3 protein gets one entry after TCRdb re-called the 5' RACE reads with MiXCR. The profile shows about 200,000 distinct CDR3 sequences, over 9.5% of them singletons. The sample taken for sequencing was PBMCs or a T cell subset sorted from them (not recorded which). The receptors were gathered from a young man who had mild COVID-19 (a few samples of this study predate the infection). Cell type and time point are not known. The CDR3 runs from the conserved cysteine through the conserved F or W. D genes are given only for firm matches. Expanded clones get a size class; other rows say once, few or many, or leave the size out.

J: TRBJ1-5; D: TRBD1; V: TRBV7-2; size: few; DNA: TGTGCCAGCAGCTTTCGACAGGGAGGTAGCAATCAGCCCCAGCATTTT; CDR3: CASSFRQGGSNQPQHF
J: TRBJ2-3; D: .; V: TRBV7-3; size: few; DNA: TGTGCCAGCAGCCCCGGGACATCAGATACGCAGTATTTT; CDR3: CASSPGTSDTQYF
J: TRBJ1-2; D: .; V: TRBV7-3; size: many; DNA: TGTGCCAGCAGCTTACAACAGGGCAGCTACACCTTC; CDR3: CASSLQQGSYTF
J: TRBJ2-7; D: .; V: TRBV20-1; size: .; DNA: TGCAGTGTATATGGACAGAACGAGCAGTACTTC; CDR3: CSVYGQNEQYF
J: TRBJ1-1; D: .; V: TRBV4-1; size: few; DNA: TGCGCCAGCAGCCAGACCCTGGACAGAATGAACACTGAAGCTTTCTTT; CDR3: CASSQTLDRMNTEAFF
J: TRBJ1-6; D: .; V: TRBV11-2; size: few; DNA: TGTGCCAGCAGCTTATGGGCGGGAGGGGAAACTTCACCCCTCCACTTT; CDR3: CASSLWAGGETSPLHF
J: TRBJ2-7; D: .; V: TRBV29-1; size: many; DNA: TGCAGCGTTGGGAACGGGGGTCACTCCTACGAGCAGTACTTC; CDR3: CSVGNGGHSYEQYF
J: TRBJ2-1; D: .; V: TRBV20-1; size: many; DNA: TGCAGTGCTAGGCAGCCCGGCAATGAGCAGTTCTTC; CDR3: CSARQPGNEQFF
J: TRBJ2-3; D: .; V: TRBV29-1; size: few; DNA: TGCAGCGTTGAGAGTCAGGCGGCTGATACGCAGTATTTT; CDR3: CSVESQAADTQYF
J: TRBJ2-6; D: TRBD2; V: TRBV20-1; size: many; DNA: TGCAGTGCTAGGAGCGGGGGAGGGGCCAACGTCCTGACTTTC; CDR3: CSARSGGGANVLTF
J: TRBJ2-5; D: TRBD1; V: TRBV29-1; size: .; DNA: TGCAGCGGTCGGGACAGTATAGAGACCCAGTACTTC; CDR3: CSGRDSIETQYF
J: TRBJ1-1; D: .; V: TRBV5-1; size: few; DNA: TGCGCCAGCAGCTTGTGGGGACACACGAACACTGAAGCTTTCTTT; CDR3: CASSLWGHTNTEAFF
J: TRBJ2-1; D: .; V: TRBV10-3; size: .; DNA: TGTGCCATCAGTGAGTCAGAGCCGGATTACAATGAGCAGTTCTTC; CDR3: CAISESEPDYNEQFF